Each of the 21 T cell receptor beta chains below was sequenced from the same sample in a study of tissue T cells after allogeneic stem cell transplantation (dated by TCRdb to the early 2020s). Sample time point, as interpreted from the label and publication: mouse harvest day 7 after allogeneic transplant. Mouse grafts combined 10^7 T-cell-depleted bone marrow cells with 10^6 splenic CD5+ T cells, given via tail vein injection. The protocol used for the library was the immunoSEQ multiplex PCR assay. This immuneACCESS table, as held by TCRdb, lists in-frame sequences with V and J called but not all clones. Of the missing ones, under half trace to an unresolved V gene in checked studies; the others have no known cause. Recorded for this sample are around 9,000 clones; approximately 50% of them occurred a single time. 7.4% of the sample comes from the top ten. Specimen: gut tissue. The receptors shown here come from a female BALB/c mouse given C57BL/6 T cells with graft-versus-host disease after an allogeneic hematopoietic cell transplant.

A remark on this clone: Germline and genes: mouse. Sequencing ends 1 residue short of the CDR3 end; the germline J gene provides the rest. The rearrangement joins TRBV23 to TRBJ2-2; the table's D call TRBD1 went unverified against the DNA. The germline V gene has CDR1 KGHTA and CDR2 FQNQQP. CDR3 length: 15 amino acids. Partial CDR3 DNA: TGCTCCAGCAGTCAATCAGGGGGTACCACCGGGCAGCTCTAC. It encodes CSSSQSGGTTGQLY. The entire CDR3 is CSSSQSGGTTGQLYF.

This clone was seen only a few times. The genes and germline here are from mouse. This chain's CDR3 is CASRWDRGPGQLYF. The CDR3 DNA, read in part, is TGTGCCAGCAGATGGGACAGGGGTCCCGGGCAGCTCTAC. The chain employs TRBV26 and TRBJ2-2, with 10 bases that match TRBD1. Read sequence stops 1 residue before the CDR3 end, and the germline J gene provides the missing end. The V segment lost 6 bases and the J segment 6 bases; nucleotides outside the gene matches: 4. The CDR3 spans 14 residues. Germline-derived CDR1 and CDR2 are KGHPV and FQNQEV (reference sequence).

Only one count was recorded for this clone. Each gene name is a mouse one. The read terminates 1 residue ahead of where the CDR3 ends, so the germline J gene completes it. V and J are TRBV3 and TRBJ1-1, with D unresolved. Germline V gives CDR1 SNHLY, CDR2 FYNGKV (reference sequence). The CDR3 extends over 14 amino acids. Deletions cut 1 base from V and 1 base from J, with 7 bases between. CDR3 loop: CASSLGQKNTEVFF. The CDR3 bases that were read are TGTGCCAGCAGCTTAGGCCAGAAAAACACAGAAGTCTTC. The full variable domain, its missing parts supplied by reference TRBV3 and TRBJ1-1, is GPKVLQIPSHQIIDMGQMVTLNCDPVSNHLYFYWYKQILGQQMEFLVNFYNGKVMEKSKLFKDQFSVERPDGSYFTLKIQPTALEDSAVYFCASSLGQKNTEVFFGKGTRLTVV.

This clone was recorded once. Germline and genes: mouse. From the germline J gene comes the end of the CDR3, since the read stops 1 residue before it. The V and J genes are TRBV13-1 and TRBJ2-1; D possibly uses TRBD1 or TRBD2 (5 bases each). Trimming took off 3 bases at V and 1 base at J, with 8 bases between the two ends. The germline V gene has CDR1 NSHNY and CDR2 SYGAGN. CDR3 length: 14 residues. The sequenced part of the CDR3 DNA is TGTGCCAGCAGTGTGCGGGGGAACTATGCTGAGCAGTTC. It yields the protein CASSVRGNYAEQF. In full, the CDR3 is CASSVRGNYAEQFF.

Comments on this clone: Gene labels here are mouse ones. CDR3 DNA, as far as it was read: TGTGCCAGCACCCCGACTGGGGGGGTTGACACCCAGTAC. Encoded protein: CASTPTGGVDTQY. The CDR3 reads in full as CASTPTGGVDTQYF. This chain links TRBV19 with TRBJ2-5, with TRBD2 matching over 11 bases. The read falls 1 residue short of the CDR3 end, and the missing part is taken from the germline J gene. Germline assignment: CDR1 FNHDT and CDR2 SITEND (reference sequence). CDR3 size: 14 residues. The V and J ends lost 6 bases and 6 bases, in that order; junction bases with no gene match: 6.

Regarding this clone: Gene names are the mouse ones. The CDR3 end is not reached by the read, which stops 1 residue before it; the germline J gene fills it in. The chain combines TRBV3 with TRBJ1-3, with TRBD1 matching over 11 bases. The CDR3 totals 16 residues. V dropped 5 bases and J dropped 1; count of bases not matched to a gene: 4. CDR1 and CDR2 (germline): SNHLY, FYNGKV (reference sequence). CDR3 in amino acids: CASSHGTGGSGNTLYF. CDR3 bases read: TGTGCCAGCAGCCACGGGACAGGGGGGTCTGGAAATACGCTCTAT.

Turning to this clone: All gene names here are mouse names. The CDR3 is cut off 1 residue early in the read; its end comes from the germline J gene. This rearrangement joins TRBV26 to TRBJ2-2; TRBD1 aligns across 8 bases. V shed 6 bases, J shed 0 bases, and the junction held 3 bases outside the gene matches. The germline gives CDR1 KGHPV, CDR2 FQNQEV (reference sequence). The CDR3 has 15 residues. Incomplete CDR3 DNA: TGTGCCAGCAGGGGGACAGGAGCAAACACCGGGCAGCTCTAC. As protein: CASRGTGANTGQLY. The full-length CDR3 reads as CASRGTGANTGQLYF.

This clone appeared once. Each gene name is a mouse one. The CDR3 end is not reached by the read, which stops 1 residue before it; the germline J gene fills it in. The rearrangement uses TRBV3 and TRBJ1-5, with D hard to call. The CDR3 is made up of 15 amino acids. Trimming removed 0 bases at V and 0 bases at J, with 6 bases between. Germline assignment: CDR1 SNHLY and CDR2 FYNGKV (reference sequence). Incomplete CDR3 DNA: TGTGCCAGCAGCTTAGCCCGGGGTAACAACCAGGCTCCGCTT. Amino acid sequence: CASSLARGNNQAPL. The whole CDR3 sequence reads CASSLARGNNQAPLF.

This clone was detected only a few times. The genes are named according to mouse. The CDR3 extends 1 residue past the end of the read, so its final part is completed from the germline J gene. The gene calls are TRBV13-1 and TRBJ2-7, with D possibly TRBD1 on 6 matching bases. CDR3 length equals 13 residues. The germline gives CDR1 NSHNY, CDR2 SYGAGN. The germline V and J ends were trimmed by 4 bases and 0 bases, with 8 bases remaining between them. Partial CDR3 DNA: TGTGCCAGCAGTCGGGACAACTCCTATGAACAGTAC. Amino acids: CASSRDNSYEQY. The entire CDR3 protein reads CASSRDNSYEQYF.

This clone was counted between two and nine times. Gene names follow the mouse nomenclature. The CDR3 end falls 1 residue outside the read, so it is completed with the germline J gene. Other DNA sequences within the sample encode an identical CDR3. The chain employs TRBV26 and TRBJ1-4; no definite D call. The CDR3 spans 14 residues. Germline V gene lookup returns CDR1 KGHPV and CDR2 FQNQEV (reference sequence). V lost 3 bases to trimming and J lost 2 bases, with 7 bases between them. The CDR3 bases that were read are TGTGCCAGCAGTCTACAGATATCCAACGAAAGATTATTT. Its translation: CASSLQISNERLF. In full, the CDR3 is CASSLQISNERLFF.

As regards this clone: Any gene name here is a mouse gene name. Coverage ceases 1 residue before the CDR3 finishes, and the germline J gene fills in the end. The rearrangement links TRBV13-1 to TRBJ2-3; 10 bases agree with TRBD1. CDR1 NSHNY and CDR2 SYGAGN come from the germline V gene. The CDR3 contains 14 residues. With V trimmed by 5 bases and J by 2 bases, 2 bases remained unmatched. CDR3 sequence: CASRTGGIAETLYF. Partial CDR3 DNA: TGTGCCAGCAGGACAGGGGGCATTGCAGAAACGCTGTAT.

As concerns this clone: Mouse gene names apply. The read is 1 residue too short to cover the CDR3 end, so that end is filled in from the germline J gene. The J gene is TRBJ2-5, the V gene TRBV26; no clear D gene. V was shortened by 4 bases and J by 0 bases, with 8 bases between the two germline ends. This CDR3 region has 14 residues. CDR1 is KGHPV, CDR2 FQNQEV, per germline (reference sequence). The CDR3 reads CASSRYFNQDTQYF. The CDR3 bases that were read are TGTGCCAGCAGTCGATATTTTAACCAAGACACCCAGTAC.

Points on this clone: Genes and germline are mouse. The CDR3 goes on 1 residue after the read ends, and that part is filled in from the germline J gene. This chain links TRBV26 with TRBJ1-4, with TRBD1 as a possible D gene (6 bases). The CDR3 is 15 amino acids. Germline V gene lookup returns CDR1 KGHPV and CDR2 FQNQEV (reference sequence). V lost 4 bases to trimming and J lost 0 bases, with 9 bases between them. The CDR3 protein is CASSPGHISNERLFF. CDR3 DNA (partial): TGTGCCAGCAGTCCGGGACATATTTCCAACGAAAGATTATTT.

In this sample, this clone turned up once. Genes and germline come from the mouse. The CDR3 end falls 1 residue outside the read, so it is completed with the germline J gene. The chain combines TRBV26 with TRBJ2-5; 8 bases match TRBD2. The CDR3 runs 14 residues. Losses at the gene ends were 2 bases for V and 2 bases for J; bases not matched to a gene: 0. Germline assignment: CDR1 KGHPV and CDR2 FQNQEV (reference sequence). CDR3 DNA (partial): TGTGCCAGCAGTCTGGGACTGGGCCAAGACACCCAGTAC. Translation gives CASSLGLGQDTQY. The full-length CDR3 reads as CASSLGLGQDTQYF.

A word on this clone: The germline and genes are mouse ones. Read sequence stops 1 residue before the CDR3 end, and the germline J gene provides the missing end. The genes are TRBV17 and TRBJ2-7, with 10 bases aligning to TRBD2. Germline V lookup: CDR1 MNHDT, CDR2 YYDKIL. The junction had 2 bases not matched to a gene; V was cut back by 2 bases and J by 4 bases. This CDR3 has 14 amino acids. CDR3 protein: CASSRSGGAYEQYF. Incomplete CDR3 DNA: TGTGCTAGCAGTAGATCTGGGGGGGCGTATGAACAGTAC.

A note on this clone: Mouse gene names apply. The read gets to within 1 residue of the CDR3 end, and the germline J gene fills in the rest. The chain joins TRBV26 to TRBJ1-4, with a tentative D call TRBD1 (6 bases). The CDR3 length is 14 residues. With 6 bases removed from V and 0 bases from J, the gap between germline ends came to 8 bases. Germline CDR1 reads KGHPV; CDR2 reads FQNQEV (reference sequence). The part of the CDR3 DNA that was read is TGTGCCAGCAGAGACAGGTTTTCCAACGAAAGATTATTT. This sequence encodes CASRDRFSNERLF. The entire CDR3 protein reads CASRDRFSNERLFF.

This clone showed up just once. Genes here carry mouse names. The read terminates 1 residue before the CDR3 end, so the remaining end is supplied by the germline J gene. The chain employs TRBV26 and TRBJ2-5; 14 positions agree with TRBD2. The CDR3 consists of 18 residues. Germline V gives CDR1 KGHPV, CDR2 FQNQEV (reference sequence). The junction had 8 bases not matched to a gene; V was cut back by 4 bases and J by 2 bases. CDR3 DNA (partial): TGTGCCAGCAGTCACCGGGACTGGGGGGGCGCGGGCCAAGACACCCAGTAC. It is translated as CASSHRDWGGAGQDTQY. The complete CDR3 sequence is CASSHRDWGGAGQDTQYF.

This clone was found a few times. Germline and genes: mouse. The read falls 1 residue short of the CDR3 end, and the missing part is taken from the germline J gene. The chain employs TRBV26 and TRBJ2-7, with TRBD2 identical over 11 bases. The CDR3 has 14 residues. In germline, CDR1 is KGHPV, CDR2 FQNQEV (reference sequence). V was clipped by 5 bases and J by 0 bases; unmatched bases: 0. Incomplete CDR3 DNA: TGTGCCAGCAGTGACTGGGGGGGCTCCTATGAACAGTAC. Its translation is CASSDWGGSYEQY. The complete CDR3 sequence is CASSDWGGSYEQYF.

In the case of this clone: Genes and germline are mouse. The read ends 1 residue shy of where the CDR3 ends; the end is completed using the germline J gene. V and J are TRBV3 and TRBJ1-3; TRBD1 matches at 9 bases. Trimming at V came to 5 bases and at J to 2 bases, leaving 4 bases not matched to a gene. The CDR3 extends over 15 amino acids. CDR1 is SNHLY and CDR2 is FYNGKV in the germline V gene (reference sequence). The covered CDR3 bases are TGTGCCAGCAGCAAACAGGGGGCAACTGGAAATACGCTCTAT. Protein sequence: CASSKQGATGNTLY. The complete CDR3 sequence is CASSKQGATGNTLYF.

Notes on this clone: Mouse gene names and germline throughout. The read ends 1 residue shy of where the CDR3 ends; the end is completed using the germline J gene. The chain has TRBV12-2 and TRBJ1-5; D is uncertain. CDR1 SGHLS and CDR2 HYDKME come from the germline V gene. The CDR3 has 15 amino acids. Trimming took off 0 bases at V and 0 bases at J, with 8 bases between the two ends. The part of the CDR3 DNA that was read is TGTGCCAGCTCTCTCGAAACGGTTAACAACCAGGCTCCGCTT. Translating it yields CASSLETVNNQAPL. The whole CDR3 region reads CASSLETVNNQAPLF.

As for this clone: The gene names here belong to mouse. With the read ending 1 residue before the CDR3 end, the germline J gene is used to fill in that end. The V and J genes are TRBV20 and TRBJ2-5; D is possibly TRBD1 (5 bases). The V gene's germline CDR1 is GFQATS and CDR2 STVNSAI. Trimming took off 4 bases at V and 2 bases at J, with 10 bases between the two ends. This CDR3 spans 13 amino acids. This chain's CDR3 is CGATTGAQDTQYF. Partial CDR3 DNA: TGTGGTGCTACTACAGGTGCCCAAGACACCCAGTAC.